A selection of T cell receptor beta chains follows, all from one sample in a study of blood T cell repertoires in COVID-19. Here immunoSEQ multiplex PCR was the method, and the copy in TCRdb shows in-frame clones only, minus some. The sample lists 490,000 or so clones; approximately 90% were seen once. Input material: PBMCs or T cells enriched from blood (not recorded which). All receptors derive from an older woman who had recovered from COVID-19. CDR3s include the opening cysteine and the closing phenylalanine or tryptophan. The order of the fields is V gene, clone size, D gene, J gene, CDR3 protein, CDR3 DNA. A D gene is named only where the DNA matches it firmly. Not every row has a clone size; where given, it reads once, few, many or a size class.

TRBV5-1,-,TRBD1,TRBJ1-1,CASSRDRVNTEAFF,TGCGCCAGCAGCCGGGACAGGGTGAACACTGAAGCTTTCTTT
TRBV19,once,TRBD1,TRBJ1-1,CASSRGPDRDTEAFF,TGTGCCAGTAGTAGGGGGCCTGACAGGGACACTGAAGCTTTCTTT
TRBV3-1/TRBV3-2,-,TRBD1,TRBJ1-2,CASSQDRRPNYGYTF,TGTGCCAGCAGCCAGGACAGGAGACCTAACTATGGCTACACCTTC
TRBV18,-,TRBD1,TRBJ2-2,CASSPQGAYTNTGELFF,TGTGCCAGCTCACCACAGGGGGCATACACTAACACCGGGGAGCTGTTTTTT
TRBV27,-,-,TRBJ2-3,CASSLRGTSTDTQYF,TGTGCCAGCAGTTTAAGGGGTACTAGCACAGATACGCAGTATTTT
TRBV28,-,-,TRBJ1-5,CASSPTDISNQPQHF,TGTGCCAGCAGCCCCACAGACATTAGCAATCAGCCCCAGCATTTT
TRBV15,-,-,TRBJ2-3,CATSRDQGGDTQYF,TGTGCCACCAGCAGAGATCAGGGAGGAGATACGCAGTATTTT
TRBV18,once,-,TRBJ1-2,CASSPLYSGYTF,TGTGCCAGCTCACCACTTTACTCCGGCTACACCTTC
TRBV11-2,-,-,TRBJ1-2,CASSFGLLGGYTF,TGTGCCAGCAGCTTCGGACTACTAGGTGGCTACACCTTC
TRBV19,-,TRBD1,TRBJ2-3,CASLDRGYVTDTQYF,TGTGCCAGCCTCGACAGGGGGTATGTCACAGATACGCAGTATTTT
TRBV6-5,-,-,TRBJ1-1,CASRALNTEAFF,TGTGCCAGCAGGGCACTGAACACTGAAGCTTTCTTT
TRBV5-8,-,-,TRBJ2-3,CASSLAQGEGTDTQYF,TGTGCCAGCAGCTTGGCACAGGGCGAGGGCACAGATACGCAGTATTTT
TRBV18,-,-,TRBJ1-2,CASSPWGGDNNYGYTF,TGTGCCAGCTCACCATGGGGGGGCGATAATAACTATGGCTACACCTTC
TRBV6-6,-,-,TRBJ1-2,CASSYSPLTDYGYTF,TGTGCCAGCAGTTACTCCCCTTTGACAGACTATGGCTACACCTTC
TRBV18,-,-,TRBJ2-6,CASSSVAGANVLTF,-
TRBV7-8,few,TRBD2,TRBJ2-3,CASSSLLAGGADTQYF,TGTGCCAGCAGCTCACTATTAGCGGGGGGCGCAGATACGCAGTATTTT
TRBV27,few,TRBD1,TRBJ1-4,CASSHRDRVGKLFF,TGTGCCAGCAGTCACCGGGACAGGGTCGGAAAACTGTTTTTT
TRBV28,-,TRBD1,TRBJ1-2,CASSFSQGSFGYTF,TGTGCCAGCAGTTTCTCACAGGGGTCATTCGGCTACACCTTC
TRBV10-3,-,TRBD1,TRBJ1-2,CAIRSGQGVDYGYTF,TGTGCCATCAGGAGTGGACAGGGGGTTGACTATGGCTACACCTTC
TRBV6-5,-,-,TRBJ1-3,CASRPEGSEGNTIYF,TGTGCCAGCAGGCCCGAGGGATCAGAGGGAAACACCATATATTTT
TRBV2,-,-,TRBJ1-5,CASSVRRENQPQHF,TGTGCCAGCAGCGTTAGAAGGGAGAATCAGCCCCAGCATTTT
TRBV18,once,-,TRBJ2-5,CASSPKEGPGVTQYF,TGTGCCAGCTCACCAAAAGAGGGTCCGGGGGTGACCCAGTACTTC
TRBV11-2,-,TRBD1,TRBJ2-1,CASRSGTGNEQFF,TGTGCCAGCAGGTCCGGGACAGGCAATGAGCAGTTCTTC
TRBV7-9,-,-,TRBJ1-2,CASSLNFGSFYGYTF,TGTGCCAGCAGCTTAAACTTCGGGTCATTCTATGGCTACACCTTC
TRBV4-2,few,-,TRBJ2-1,CASSPREISYNEQFF,TGTGCCAGCAGCCCTCGGGAGATCTCCTACAATGAGCAGTTCTTC
TRBV28,-,-,TRBJ1-3,CASSSGGLRNTIYF,TGTGCCAGCAGTTCTGGCGGTTTACGAAACACCATATATTTT
TRBV30,-,TRBD1,TRBJ2-5,CAWSRGQEGQETQYF,TGTGCCTGGAGTCGGGGACAGGAGGGACAAGAGACCCAGTACTTC
TRBV18,-,TRBD1,TRBJ2-1,CASSLSGRGINEQFF,TGTGCCAGCTCACTTTCCGGCAGGGGGATTAATGAGCAGTTCTTC
TRBV19,once,TRBD2,TRBJ2-1,CASSRTFRLAPSSYNEQFF,TGTGCCAGTAGTCGGACGTTCCGACTAGCGCCGAGCTCCTACAATGAGCAGTTCTTC
TRBV4-1,-,TRBD1,TRBJ1-3,CASSQEGQLSGNTIYF,TGCGCCAGCAGCCAAGAGGGACAGCTGTCTGGAAACACCATATATTTT
TRBV10-3,-,TRBD1,TRBJ1-1,CAISRQGGTEAFF,TGTGCCATCAGCCGACAGGGGGGCACTGAAGCTTTCTTT
TRBV20-1,-,-,TRBJ2-5,CSASLLQLETQYF,TGCAGTGCTAGTCTTCTCCAGTTGGAGACCCAGTACTTC
TRBV9,-,-,TRBJ2-2,CASNRDTGELFF,TGTGCCAGCAACAGGGACACCGGGGAGCTGTTTTTT
TRBV5-1,-,TRBD1,TRBJ1-2,CASSLGDRGGDYTF,TGCGCCAGCAGCTTGGGGGACAGGGGAGGTGACTACACCTTC
TRBV19,once,TRBD1,TRBJ1-2,CASSVGTGSYGYTF,TGTGCCAGTAGTGTCGGGACAGGATCCTATGGCTACACCTTC
TRBV11-2,-,-,TRBJ1-3,CASSLAGAGNTIYF,TGTGCCAGCAGCTTAGCGGGGGCTGGAAACACCATATATTTT
TRBV5-5,-,-,TRBJ1-6,CASTSGGLNSPLHF,TGTGCCAGCACCTCGGGGGGGCTTAATTCACCCCTCCACTTT
TRBV11-2,-,-,TRBJ2-1,CASSPGRDLYNEQFF,TGTGCCAGCAGCCCAGGGCGGGACTTATACAATGAGCAGTTCTTC
TRBV2,-,TRBD1,TRBJ2-2,CASKRDRGDTGELFF,TGTGCCAGCAAACGGGACAGGGGGGACACCGGGGAGCTGTTTTTT
TRBV13,-,-,TRBJ2-5,CASSGRGSGETQYF,TGTGCCAGCAGCGGAAGGGGTTCGGGAGAGACCCAGTACTTC
TRBV15,-,-,TRBJ1-2,CATSTGSGLNYGHTF,TGTGCCACCAGCACCGGATCAGGACTTAACTATGGCCACACCTTC
TRBV27,-,-,TRBJ2-7,CASSARSDEQYF,TGTGCCAGCAGTGCCAGGTCGGACGAGCAGTACTTC
TRBV7-6,-,-,TRBJ2-1,CASSLAEAGFYNEQFF,TGTGCCAGCAGCTTAGCGGAGGCAGGTTTCTACAATGAGCAGTTCTTC
TRBV28,-,-,TRBJ1-2,CASTLSENYGYTF,TGTGCCAGCACCCTCAGCGAGAACTATGGCTACACCTTC
TRBV7-6,-,TRBD2,TRBJ2-7,CASSSRGGQINEQYF,TGTGCCAGCAGCTCCCGGGGAGGGCAGATCAACGAGCAGTACTTC
TRBV6-1,-,TRBD1,TRBJ1-1,CASSLSQGKNTEAFF,TGTGCCAGCAGCTTGTCACAGGGGAAGAACACTGAAGCTTTCTTT
TRBV24-1,-,-,TRBJ2-2,CATSDPQAGANTGELFF,TGTGCCACCAGTGACCCCCAAGCAGGGGCGAACACCGGGGAGCTGTTTTTT
TRBV6-4,-,-,TRBJ2-6,CASSENRGAGANVLTF,TGTGCCAGCAGTGAGAATCGGGGTGCTGGGGCCAACGTCCTGACTTTC
TRBV28,-,TRBD2,TRBJ2-1,CASSPRRGEYNEQFF,TGTGCCAGCAGCCCGCGGCGGGGGGAATACAATGAGCAGTTCTTC
TRBV10-3,-,TRBD1,TRBJ1-1,CAISESTGVAFF,TGTGCCATCAGTGAGTCGACAGGGGTCGCTTTCTTT